Listed below are T cell receptor beta chains from one sample, sequenced in a study of PD-1 blockade in classical Hodgkin lymphoma. The data were produced by immunoSEQ multiplex PCR, yet TCRdb's version contains in-frame clones alone and is incomplete. Of some 16,000 clones listed, approximately 88% are singletons. Here the sequenced sample was peripheral blood mononuclear cells (PBMCs), taken before the second cycle of nivolumab. All receptors come from a human donor with classical Hodgkin lymphoma. CDR3s include the opening cysteine and the closing phenylalanine or tryptophan. Fields, in order: V gene, CDR3 protein.

TRBV27 | CASSWMTGENYGYTF
TRBV2 | CASKTGPTFYNEQFF
TRBV27 | CASSQRTLSYEQYF
TRBV5-1 | CASSPGGQGTEQYF
TRBV27 | CASGTSTDTQYF
TRBV6-1 | CASSLTHPANTEAFF
TRBV28 | CASSLWGVPYGYTF
TRBV5-8 | CASSFPGFSYEQYF
TRBV29-1 | CSVEDRGWLYGYTF
TRBV27 | CASSLEALTYNEQFF
TRBV18 | CASSSGQLLNTEAFF
TRBV6-5 | CASSPGTANTGELFF
TRBV14 | CASSQKLAGTFYEQYF
TRBV6-1 | CASSGQGLEETQYF
TRBV5-1 | CASTPAFGTGVAVGGELFF
TRBV15 | CATSRDGLGSKPQHF
TRBV5-1 | CASSFDGGSNEQYF
TRBV14 | CASSQRGMTGSGNTIYF
TRBV7-3 | CASSLVRTGGSSYNSPLHF
TRBV19 | CASSTAWAGGSYEQYF
TRBV20-1 | CSARDREPQHF
TRBV19 | CASSISLNSGNTIYF
TRBV18 | CASSRLYYGQGYEQYF
TRBV11-2 | CASSPGGGRNEQFF
TRBV4-2 | CASSRTGANQETQYF
TRBV9 | CASNRGGRDTQYF
TRBV7-2 | CASSPRGLAGGTIYEQYF
TRBV18 | CASSPPSRLDEQFF
TRBV5-1 | CASSSGSGGAGAEQFF
TRBV6-4 | CASSDTDRGAQYF
TRBV2 | CASKSNTDTQYF
TRBV29-1 | CSVEQGYGYTF
TRBV6-1 | CASTSTGAEQYF
TRBV2 | CASMGRGNTEAFF
TRBV4-1 | CASSPRTLEGTDTQYF
TRBV11-3 | CASSLGVYNEQFF
TRBV2 | CASSPGQGGAGYTF
TRBV9 | CASSALLAGATDTQYF
TRBV5-5 | CASSPLGQQETQYF
TRBV6-1 | CASDREVNEQYF
TRBV7-3 | CASSLDSSSYNEQFF
TRBV28 | CASSPSSGHQPQHF
TRBV7-7 | CASSTGGPPREGNEQFF
TRBV10-1 | CASSDRNARESYEQFF
TRBV9 | CASSVAARGQGGELFF
TRBV7-7 | CASSLSAGAGETQYF
TRBV2 | CASTSTGFNYGYTF
TRBV5-1 | CASSLLLASSTDTQYF
TRBV19 | CASLPVGTNPYNEQFF
TRBV6-5 | CASSYSGSNQPQHF
TRBV12-1 | CARKSGGVSPLSWQFF
TRBV19 | CASSRGVGETQYF
TRBV6-5 | CASSYSSTGNYGYTF
TRBV21-1 | CASSKQGGTGELFF
TRBV5-1 | CASRGGQDSNQPQHF
TRBV19 | CASSSRIAGGFSSYNEQFF
TRBV29-1 | CSVERGKNTEAFF
TRBV5-1 | CASSSGGSNEKLFF